The 26 T cell receptor beta chains listed next were all sequenced from one sample in a study of cytomegalovirus exposure and HLA in healthy donors. Method: immunoSEQ multiplex PCR; TCRdb's copy keeps in-frame clones and lacks some. The sample lists 190,000 or so clones, around 80% seen once, with roughly 13% in the top ten. The specimen was PBMCs. The receptors were gathered from a woman under 40 in good health and CMV-seropositive.

The V call is TRBV7-2, the J call TRBJ2-1; D is possibly TRBD2 (6 bases). V was shortened by 1 base and J by 1 base, with 14 bases between the two germline ends. Germline loops: CDR1 SGHTA, CDR2 FQGNSA. This CDR3 spans 17 amino acids. DNA of the CDR3: TGTGCCAGCAGCTTAGTGGGGGGAGAGGGGTCCTACAATGAGCAGTTCTTC. This codes for CASSLVGGEGSYNEQFF.

The chain links TRBV30 to TRBJ2-3, with D perhaps TRBD2 (6 bases). V lost 6 bases and J lost 1, with 14 bases in between. This CDR3 is built from 14 residues. Germline assignment: CDR1 GTSNPN and CDR2 SVGIG (reference sequence). CDR3 in DNA: TGTGCCTGCCTAGGAGGGGTGGGCACAGATACGCAGTATTTT. Translation: CACLGGVGTDTQYF.

This chain uses TRBV7-9 with TRBJ2-1; possible D gene TRBD2, 6 bases. The CDR3 sequence is 17 residues long. CDR1 and CDR2 (germline): SEHNR, FQNEAQ (reference sequence). Deletions cut 5 bases from V and 5 bases from J, with 22 bases between. DNA of the CDR3: TGTGCCAGCAGCGCGGACCCTAGCGACGGTTATAACAATGAGCAGTTCTTC. Amino acids: CASSADPSDGYNNEQFF.

The gene calls are TRBV15 and TRBJ2-1; D is unclear. The V end lost 7 bases, the J end lost 6 bases, and 13 bases lay between the germline ends. Germline CDR1 reads LNHNV; CDR2 reads YYDKDF (reference sequence). The length of the CDR3 is 13 residues. This CDR3 reads CATNRGSLNEQFF. The CDR3 region has the DNA TGTGCCACCAACCGAGGTAGCCTCAATGAGCAGTTCTTC.

This sequence joins TRBV7-2 and TRBJ2-7; 8 nucleotides line up with TRBD2. Trimming took 4 bases from V and 11 from J; bases not matched to a gene: 7. The CDR3 consists of 12 residues. CDR1 and CDR2 from the germline V gene are SGHTA and FQGNSA. CDR3 coding DNA: TGTGCCAGCAGCTCCACAGGCGGGAGGAAGTACTTC. This codes for CASSSTGGRKYF.

V and J are TRBV6-5 and TRBJ1-1; 9 bases are shared with TRBD1. V was pared by 7 bases and J by 4 bases, with 7 bases of the junction left unmatched. Germline V gene data show CDR1 as MNHEY and CDR2 as SVGAGI. The CDR3 is 14 residues long. The CDR3 loop reads CASNRQGGSTEAFF. The CDR3 DNA reads as TGTGCCAGCAACCGACAGGGGGGGTCCACTGAAGCTTTCTTT.

The chain uses TRBV4-1 and TRBJ2-7, with 10 bases identical to TRBD2. J lost 6 bases, V lost 4 bases, and 9 bases had no gene match. The germline V gene has CDR1 MGHRA and CDR2 YSYEKL. This CDR3 has 15 amino acids. In DNA form, the CDR3 reads TGCGCCAGCAGCCTCACCGGGACTAGCGCTCGCGAGCAGTACTTC. Amino acids: CASSLTGTSAREQYF.

The chain couples TRBV28 to TRBJ1-2; a weak D match, TRBD1 (6 bases). V gave up 3 bases and J gave up 6 bases, with 14 bases separating them. The CDR3 contains 14 residues. The germline CDR1 and CDR2 sequences are MDHEN and SYDVKM. CDR3 loop: CASSLVGGLNGYTF. CDR3 DNA sequence: TGTGCCAGCAGTTTGGTCGGGGGGCTAAATGGCTACACCTTC.

This chain links TRBV13 with TRBJ2-5; 7 bases fit TRBD1. The junction had 4 bases not matched to a gene; V was cut back by 9 bases and J by 0 bases. CDR1 is PRHDT and CDR2 is FYEKMQ in the germline V gene (reference sequence). The CDR3 sequence is 13 residues long. This CDR3 is CASRDRNQETQYF. CDR3 in DNA: TGTGCCAGTCGGGACAGAAACCAAGAGACCCAGTACTTC.

This sequence joins TRBV28 and TRBJ2-1; 11 nucleotides line up with TRBD2. Germline CDR1 MDHEN, CDR2 SYDVKM. V was clipped by 4 bases and J by 4 bases; unmatched bases: 6. This CDR3 has 16 residues. The CDR3 coding sequence is TGTGCCAGCAGTTCCTTGACTAGCGGGATGTACAATGAGCAGTTCTTC. This gives the protein CASSSLTSGMYNEQFF.

The rearrangement joins TRBV6-1 to TRBJ2-1; 10 bases map to TRBD1. Trimming removed 6 bases from V and 4 bases from J; junction bases left unmatched: 6. The CDR3 is 15 residues long. Germline V gene lookup returns CDR1 MNHNS and CDR2 SASEGT. CDR3 nucleotide sequence: TGTGCCAGCAGACTTGACAGGGGGCAATACAATGAGCAGTTCTTC. As protein: CASRLDRGQYNEQFF.

The table lists this clone with a count of one. The chain joins TRBV7-6 to TRBJ2-1, with D possibly TRBD1 on 6 matching bases. Germline V gives CDR1 SGHVS, CDR2 FNYEAQ. This CDR3 has 14 residues. The ends were cut back, 8 bases at V and 5 bases at J, with 16 bases in the middle. This chain's CDR3 is CASGGAAAHNEQFF. CDR3 bases: TGTGCCAGCGGGGGCGCGGCGGCGCACAATGAGCAGTTCTTC.

This clone was detected once. The chain couples TRBV6-1 to TRBJ1-2; possibly TRBD1 for D (5 bases). CDR3 size: 14 residues. V lost 6 bases to trimming and J lost 6 bases, with 17 bases between them. The V gene's germline CDR1 is MNHNS and CDR2 SASEGT. DNA for the CDR3: TGTGCCAGCAGAAGTTCCGCGACAGACCATGGCTACACCTTC. Amino acid sequence: CASRSSATDHGYTF.

This chain joins TRBV6-5 and TRBJ2-7, with 9 bases fitting TRBD1. The CDR3 contains 15 residues. Germline V gene sequence: CDR1 MNHEY, CDR2 SVGAGI. V dropped 2 bases and J dropped 0; count of bases not matched to a gene: 2. The CDR3 here is CASSYTTGGSYEQYF. Written as DNA, the CDR3 is TGTGCCAGCAGTTACACGACAGGGGGCTCCTACGAGCAGTACTTC.

This clone has a handful of counts. This chain uses TRBV5-5 with TRBJ2-7; D might be TRBD1 (6 bases). The germline gives CDR1 SGHKS, CDR2 YYEKEE (reference sequence). V lost 4 bases and J 5 bases, leaving 13 bases between the germline ends. This CDR3 region has 13 residues. The CDR3 region is CASSLSQGNEQYF. In DNA form, the CDR3 reads TGTGCCAGCAGCCTATCACAGGGAAACGAGCAGTACTTC. Together with reference TRBV5-5 and TRBJ2-7, the CDR3 gives the full variable domain: DAGVTQSPTHLIKTRGQQVTLRCSPISGHKSVSWYQQVLGQGPQFIFQYYEKEERGRGNFPDRFSARQFPNYSSELNVNALLLGDSALYLCASSLSQGNEQYFGPGTRLTVT.

The table lists this clone with a few counts. J is TRBJ2-7 and V is TRBV25-1; D unresolved. Germline values: CDR1 MGHDK, CDR2 SYGVNS. CDR3 length: 14 amino acids. V was cut by 4 bases and J by 5 bases, with 15 bases left in between. The DNA of the CDR3 is TGTGCCAGCAGTGCCCTCGATAATCGGGACGAGCAGTACTTC. Its translation is CASSALDNRDEQYF.

The V and J genes are TRBV5-1 and TRBJ2-1, with TRBD2 matching over 7 bases. The germline V gene encodes CDR1 SGHRS and CDR2 YFSETQ. The V segment lost 4 bases and the J segment 8 bases; nucleotides outside the gene matches: 12. The CDR3 is made up of 15 amino acids. CDR3: CASSIGGSFVHEQFF. The CDR3 bases are TGCGCCAGCAGCATCGGGGGGAGCTTTGTGCATGAGCAGTTCTTC. The variable domain in full, completed from reference TRBV5-1 and TRBJ2-1, reads KAGVTQTPRYLIKTRGQQVTLSCSPISGHRSVSWYQQTPGQGLQFLFEYFSETQRNKGNFPGRFSGRQFSNSRSEMNVSTLELGDSALYLCASSIGGSFVHEQFFGPGTRLTVL.

CDR3 region: CASRQGNYGYTF. The CDR3 DNA follows: TGTGCCAGCAGACAGGGGAACTATGGCTACACCTTC. V and J are TRBV6-5 and TRBJ1-2, with TRBD1 matching 7 bases. This CDR3 spans 12 amino acids. Losses at the gene ends were 6 bases for V and 2 bases for J; bases not matched to a gene: 0. Germline assignment: CDR1 MNHEY and CDR2 SVGAGI.

V and J are TRBV11-3 and TRBJ2-2, with 11 bases that match TRBD2. The CDR3 is made up of 16 amino acids. Germline values: CDR1 SGHNT, CDR2 YENEEA. After removal of 2 bases from V and 4 bases from J, the junction contained 3 bases not matched to a gene. The CDR3 protein is CASSLTSGRVTGELFF. The DNA of the CDR3 is TGTGCCAGCAGCTTAACTAGCGGGAGAGTCACCGGGGAGCTGTTTTTT.

The CDR3 loop is CASSLRWEGYEQYF. The CDR3 DNA reads as TGTGCCAGTAGCTTGCGGTGGGAGGGCTACGAGCAGTACTTC. This chain connects TRBV19 to TRBJ2-7; 7 positions match TRBD2. CDR1 and CDR2 (germline): LNHDA, SQIVND (reference sequence). The length of the CDR3 is 14 residues. V shed 6 bases, J shed 3 bases, and the junction held 8 bases outside the gene matches.

The gene calls are TRBV2 and TRBJ2-3; 7 positions match TRBD2. The CDR3 totals 17 residues. Germline trimming cut 3 bases from V and 3 bases from J; bases unmatched to any gene: 12. Looked up from germline, CDR1 is SNHLY and CDR2 is FYNNEI. This CDR3 is CASSDLPSGMVTDTQYF. As DNA, the CDR3 is TGTGCCAGCAGTGACCTACCCAGCGGGATGGTGACAGATACGCAGTATTTT.

The chain has TRBV7-6 and TRBJ2-1; D ambiguous. The CDR3 runs to 12 residues. CDR1 SGHVS and CDR2 FNYEAQ come from the germline V gene. V gave up 2 bases and J gave up 8 bases, with 7 bases separating them. The CDR3 is CASSLLVDEQFF. As DNA, the CDR3 is TGTGCCAGCAGCTTATTAGTTGATGAGCAGTTCTTC.

The rearrangement links TRBV18 to TRBJ1-2, with 7 bases aligning to TRBD1. CDR3 size: 13 residues. The V gene's germline CDR1 is KGHSH and CDR2 LQKENI. Losses at the gene ends were 3 bases for V and 5 bases for J; bases not matched to a gene: 3. DNA of the CDR3: TGTGCCAGCTCACCGGCAGGGGGATATGGCTACACCTTC. Its translation is CASSPAGGYGYTF.

This chain links TRBV15 with TRBJ1-5; the D is unclear. V lost 1 base and J 2 bases, leaving 12 bases between the germline ends. CDR3 length: 16 residues. Germline CDR1 is LNHNV and CDR2 is YYDKDF (reference sequence). The CDR3 nucleotides are TGTGCCACCAGCAGAGTCGGGTCAGCACGCAATCAGCCCCAGCATTTT. It encodes CATSRVGSARNQPQHF.

The chain combines TRBV6-5 with TRBJ1-3; 8 bases map to TRBD1. Germline V gene lookup returns CDR1 MNHEY and CDR2 SVGAGI. The CDR3 is 15 residues long. The V gene end was trimmed by 3 bases and the J gene end by 2 bases; junction bases not matched to a gene: 3. The DNA for the CDR3 is TGTGCCAGCAGTTATTCAGGGGGCACTGGAAACACCATATATTTT. It yields the protein CASSYSGGTGNTIYF.

The chain has TRBV6-1 and TRBJ1-1; 7 bases agree with TRBD1. The V gene's germline CDR1 is MNHNS and CDR2 SASEGT. V lost 6 bases, J lost 6 bases, and 10 bases stayed unmatched. This CDR3 is built from 14 residues. CDR3 DNA sequence: TGTGCCAGCAGCAGAGGACAGGTCTTTTCTGAAGCTTTCTTT. Amino acids: CASSRGQVFSEAFF.